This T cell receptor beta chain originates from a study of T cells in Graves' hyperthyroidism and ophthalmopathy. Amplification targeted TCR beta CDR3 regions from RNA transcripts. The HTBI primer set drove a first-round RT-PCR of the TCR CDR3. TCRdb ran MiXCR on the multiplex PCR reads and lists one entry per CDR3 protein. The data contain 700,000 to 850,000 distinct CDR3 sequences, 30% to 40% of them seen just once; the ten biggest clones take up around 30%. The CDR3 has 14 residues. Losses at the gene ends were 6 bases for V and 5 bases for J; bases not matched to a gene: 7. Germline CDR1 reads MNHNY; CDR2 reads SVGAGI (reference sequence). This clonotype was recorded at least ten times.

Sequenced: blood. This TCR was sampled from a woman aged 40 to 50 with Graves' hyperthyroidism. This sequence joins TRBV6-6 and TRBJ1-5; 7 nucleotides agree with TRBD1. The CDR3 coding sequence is TGTGCCAGCAGAGTCGACAGGGAAGATCAGCCCCAGCATTTT. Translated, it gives CASRVDREDQPQHF.